The TCR beta chain described here comes from a study of PD-1 blockade in mismatch repair-deficient tumors. Study-wide background: All were previously treated, progressing patients with some twelve mismatch repair-deficient cancer types. Overall study findings and caveats: Tumor-resident clones, often undetectable pretreatment in blood, expanded then contracted after pembrolizumab.

The TCR-sequenced patients were a few responders to pembrolizumab. The CDR3 totals 16 residues. V lost 2 bases to trimming and J lost 3 bases; unmatched junction nucleotides: 6. Germline assignment: CDR1 MDHEN and CDR2 SYDVKM. In the case of this clone: Its antigen is unidentified.

The repertoire was sequenced with immunoSEQ multiplex PCR; TCRdb's copy has only in-frame clones and lacks some. The repertoire holds some 48,000 clones, with more than 65% as singletons. The receptor's source is an adult with mismatch repair-deficient cancer. This chain uses TRBV28 with TRBJ1-5, with 8 bases lining up with TRBD1. Source: PBMCs, taken before pembrolizumab treatment. CDR3: CASSLLRGLDNQPQHF. The DNA for the CDR3 is TGTGCCAGCAGTTTACTCAGGGGGCTTGACAATCAGCCCCAGCATTTT.